This T cell receptor beta chain was sequenced for a study of T cell responses to AZD1222 COVID-19 vaccine. Findings and caveats of the study: There were repertoire samples only from the period after the peak T cell response. The breadth and depth of Spike-specific TCRs increased once two AZD1222 doses had been given. Spike-wide coverage was observed for vaccine-associated CD4 TCRs, with dominant responses at 160-218 and 743-854. Donors skewed white British and female; clonal diversity was possibly underestimated.

The germline V gene encodes CDR1 GTSNPN and CDR2 SVGIG (reference sequence). The CDR3 runs 13 residues. Trimming left V 3 bases short and J 1 base short, with 9 bases between. Profiling relied on immunoSEQ multiplex PCR, and the TCRdb table lists in-frame clones only, not all of them. The sample has around 150,000 clones, 92% seen once. With regard to this clone: Its antigen remains unidentified.

The receptor comes from an adult in good health. The chain carries TRBV30 and TRBJ1-1; D gene uncertain. Sample: peripheral blood, taken on day 0 of MenACWY control vaccination. CDR3 residues: CAWSLQPNTEAFF. CDR3 nucleotides: TGTGCCTGGAGCTTACAGCCGAACACTGAAGCTTTCTTT. Full variable domain (remainder filled in from reference TRBV30 and TRBJ1-1): SQTIHQWPATLVQPVGSPLSLECTVEGTSNPNLYWYRQAAGRGLQLLFYSVGIGQISSEVPQNLSASRPQDRQFILSSKKLLLSDSGFYLCAWSLQPNTEAFFGQGTRLTVV.